This is a list of T cell receptor beta chains from one sample in a study of blood T cell repertoires in COVID-19. Clones were read by immunoSEQ multiplex PCR, and TCRdb kept only the in-frame ones, dropping some. The profile shows some 300,000 clones, roughly 90% of them singletons. The sequenced material came from PBMCs or T cells enriched from blood (not recorded which). These receptors were collected from a woman aged 50 to 60 who had been exposed to COVID-19. The CDR3 runs from the conserved cysteine through the conserved F or W. The D gene is left open where the match is weak. Where a row states a size, it is once, few, many or the class of an expanded clone; other rows omit it.

V gene	J gene	D gene	clone size	CDR3 protein	CDR3 DNA
TRBV7-9	TRBJ1-2	TRBD1	.	CASSLIPGGIYGYTF	TGTGCCAGCAGCTTAATTCCAGGGGGCATCTATGGCTACACCTTC
TRBV27	TRBJ2-7	TRBD2	.	CASSLSSSGGTYEQYF	TGTGCCAGCAGTTTATCTTCTAGCGGGGGGACCTACGAGCAGTACTTC
TRBV7-2	TRBJ2-2	TRBD2	.	CASSPASGGRTGELFF	TGTGCCAGCAGCCCAGCTAGCGGGGGTCGAACCGGGGAGCTGTTTTTT
TRBV19	TRBJ1-5	.	.	CASSIGKANQPQHF	TGTGCCAGTAGTATCGGGAAAGCCAATCAGCCCCAGCATTTT
TRBV19	TRBJ1-4	TRBD1	.	CASSSITGGTNEKLFF	TGTGCCAGTAGTAGCATCACAGGGGGGACTAATGAAAAACTGTTTTTT
TRBV7-8	TRBJ1-5	.	.	CASSRTEGAESNQPQHF	TGTGCCAGCAGCCGAACGGAGGGCGCGGAGAGCAATCAGCCCCAGCATTTT
TRBV9	TRBJ1-1	TRBD1	.	CASSTRDRVRSTEAFF	TGTGCCAGCAGCACCCGGGACAGGGTCCGGAGCACTGAAGCTTTCTTT
TRBV19	TRBJ2-2	.	.	CASRVGGRTGELFF	TGTGCCAGTAGAGTTGGAGGGCGGACCGGGGAGCTGTTTTTT
TRBV3-1/TRBV3-2	TRBJ2-7	.	.	CASTPAPELQYF	TGTGCCAGCACACCCGCTCCGGAGTTGCAGTACTTC
TRBV4-2	TRBJ1-2	TRBD1	.	CASSQETAGGAGYTF	TGTGCCAGCAGCCAAGAAACGGCAGGGGGCGCAGGCTACACCTTC
TRBV2	TRBJ1-4	.	.	CAISEGQVNEKLFF	TGTGCCATCAGCGAAGGGCAGGTTAATGAAAAACTGTTTTTT
TRBV27	TRBJ2-2	TRBD1	.	CASGPGTVFTGELFF	TGTGCCAGCGGACCCGGGACAGTGTTCACCGGGGAGCTGTTTTTT
TRBV24-1	TRBJ1-5	.	few	CATSDSQGQPQHF	TGTGCCACCAGTGATTCCCAGGGTCAGCCCCAGCATTTT
TRBV19	TRBJ2-3	.	.	CASSPIRDLVDDTQYF	TGTGCCAGTAGTCCTATCCGGGACTTAGTAGACGATACGCAGTATTTT
TRBV2	TRBJ2-1	TRBD1	once	CARGQENNEQFF	TGTGCCAGAGGACAGGAGAACAATGAGCAGTTCTTC
TRBV15	TRBJ1-1	.	.	CATSRGSLRGMNTEAFF	TGTGCCACCAGCAGAGGATCGCTGAGGGGGATGAACACTGAAGCTTTCTTT
TRBV28	TRBJ1-5	TRBD1	.	CASSSRGLQPQHF	TGTGCCAGCAGTTCCAGGGGGCTTCAGCCCCAGCATTTT
TRBV4-2	TRBJ2-1	TRBD2	.	CASSQGGLAGPLGKVVGQFF	TGTGCCAGCAGCCAAGGTGGTCTAGCGGGGCCCCTCGGTAAGGTGGTTGGGCAGTTCTTC
TRBV19	TRBJ1-1	.	.	CASNGRDGIKAFF	TGTGCCAGTAACGGCAGGGATGGGATTAAAGCTTTCTTT